This T cell receptor (beta chain) was found in a study of blood T cell repertoires in COVID-19. Method: immunoSEQ multiplex PCR; TCRdb's copy keeps in-frame clones and lacks some. This table holds about 150,000 clones, around 80% found once. The V and J ends lost 3 bases and 4 bases respectively, with 15 bases between them. This CDR3 spans 16 amino acids. Germline V gene data show CDR1 as WNHNN and CDR2 as SYGVQD (reference sequence). The sequencing sample was made of peripheral blood. The clonotype originates from a woman between 50 and 59 years old with acute or convalescent COVID-19. The chain combines TRBV10-1 with TRBJ1-4, with D perhaps TRBD1 (6 bases). In DNA, the CDR3 is TGCGCCAGCAGTGATGGAACTACAGGGCGTAATGAAAAACTGTTTTTT. This translates into CASSDGTTGRNEKLFF.